What follows are 21 T cell receptor beta chains derived from one specimen sequenced in a study of blood T cells in healthy people across ages. Alongside a J-beta primer mix, a sample-barcoded 5' primer served in a second PCR lasting 7 to 11 cycles. TCRdb redid the calling of the 5' RACE reads with MiXCR, one entry per CDR3 protein. The table shows about 830,000 distinct CDR3 sequences, with about 62% occurring only once. The sequenced sample consisted of blood. The source of these receptors is a young man in good health.

This clonotype is a singleton in its sample. The rearrangement uses TRBV6-2 or TRBV6-3 and TRBJ2-1; no firm D call. The J call may be in error: the DNA end matches TRBJ2-7 better. The length of the CDR3 is 14 residues. The V gene's germline CDR1 is MNHEY and CDR2 SVGEGT. The CDR3 reads CASSYPIVGNEQYF. Here the CDR3 DNA reads TGTGCCAGCAGTTACCCAATAGTAGGCAATGAGCAGTACTTC.

The J gene is TRBJ2-3, the V gene TRBV7-2; TRBD2 matches 8 bases. The germline V gene encodes CDR1 SGHTA and CDR2 FQGNSA. V lost 5 bases to trimming and J lost 1 base; unmatched junction nucleotides: 8. The CDR3 is 16 residues long. In nucleotides, the CDR3 is TGTGCCAGCAGCCGGAGACGGGGGGGCCGCACAGATACGCAGTATTTT. Protein: CASSRRRGGRTDTQYF.

The chain's CDR3 is CASSPPNWENSGANVLTF. CDR3 DNA: TGTGCCAGCAGTCCACCGAACTGGGAGAATTCTGGGGCCAACGTCCTGACTTTC. The chain is built from TRBV6-2 or TRBV6-3 and TRBJ2-6; a possible D gene is TRBD2 (5 bases). The CDR3 sequence is 18 residues long. In germline, CDR1 is MNHEY, CDR2 SVGEGT. V lost 5 bases, J lost 1 base, and 18 bases lay in between.

CDR3 protein: CAASGGRLNYGYTF. CDR3 DNA sequence: TGTGCCGCCTCCGGGGGTAGATTGAACTATGGCTACACCTTC. The chain recombines TRBV6-5 with TRBJ1-2; tentative D call: TRBD1 (5 bases). From germline, CDR1 is MNHEY and CDR2 SVGAGI. The CDR3 is 14 amino acids. Trimming cost V 11 bases and J 2 bases, with 18 bases left between them.

This clonotype was detected only a few times. J is TRBJ2-3 and V is TRBV7-2; D remains unclear. The CDR3 spans 13 residues. CDR1 SGHTA and CDR2 FQGNSA come from the germline V gene. The ends were cut back, 5 bases at V and 5 bases at J, with 11 bases in the middle. CDR3 amino acids: CASSQTPGDTQYF. Written as DNA, the CDR3 is TGTGCCAGCAGCCAGACCCCGGGAGATACGCAGTATTTT.

The chain joins TRBV6-5 to TRBJ2-3; D gene ambiguous. Germline CDR1 MNHEY, CDR2 SVGAGI. The V end lost 7 bases, the J end lost 7 bases, and 21 bases lay between the germline ends. The CDR3 runs to 15 residues. The CDR3 region is CASKAGAPGMNTQYF. CDR3 nucleotide sequence: TGTGCCAGCAAGGCCGGCGCTCCTGGTATGAATACGCAGTATTTT.

The chain couples TRBV5-1 to TRBJ1-2, with D possibly being TRBD1 (6 bases). Per germline, CDR1 SGHRS and CDR2 YFSETQ. Between the trimmed V and J ends, which lost 2 bases and 6 bases, there was a span of 17 bases. This CDR3 region has 15 residues. The CDR3 here is CASSLGGGRPHGYTF. DNA of the CDR3: TGCGCCAGCAGCTTAGGAGGGGGGAGGCCTCATGGCTACACCTTC.

The rearrangement links TRBV30 to TRBJ1-1; D uncertain. CDR1 GTSNPN and CDR2 SVGIG come from the germline V gene (reference sequence). Trimming stripped 0 bases from V and 7 bases from J, with 6 bases between. The CDR3 extends over 11 amino acids. CDR3 sequence: CAWSVSVEAFF. CDR3 bases: TGTGCCTGGAGTGTGTCTGTTGAAGCTTTCTTT.

This clonotype was counted a single time. The rearrangement uses TRBV4-2 and TRBJ1-4, with D tentatively TRBD1 (6 bases). Trimming removed 0 bases at V and 7 bases at J, with 15 bases between. The CDR3 has 16 residues. From germline, CDR1 is LGHNA and CDR2 YNFKEQ. CDR3 sequence reads: CASSQEPSGASEKLFF. CDR3 sequence (DNA): TGTGCCAGCAGCCAAGAACCGTCGGGGGCGAGTGAAAAACTGTTTTTT.

The chain joins TRBV20-1 to TRBJ2-7; no clear D. Trimming stripped 5 bases from V and 2 bases from J, with 16 bases between. The germline CDR1 and CDR2 sequences are DFQATT and SNEGSKA (reference sequence). CDR3 length: 14 amino acids. The CDR3 DNA is TGCAGTGCTGGACCCGACAAAATCCCCTACGAGCAGTACTTC. It encodes CSAGPDKIPYEQYF.

This clonotype was detected only once. This sequence joins TRBV20-1 and TRBJ1-2, with D possibly TRBD1 on 6 matching bases. CDR1 is DFQATT and CDR2 is SNEGSKA in the germline V gene (reference sequence). V shed 0 bases and J shed 7 bases, with 18 bases lying between them. This CDR3 spans 15 amino acids. The CDR3 spells CSARDRGSIKGGYTF. The DNA of the CDR3 is TGCAGTGCTAGAGATAGGGGGAGTATTAAAGGTGGCTACACCTTC.

The chain couples TRBV14 to TRBJ2-7, with D possibly called TRBD1 or TRBD2 (5 bases each). The CDR3 sequence is 16 residues long. Trimming took 4 bases from V and 1 from J, leaving 17 bases between them. CDR1 and CDR2 from the germline V gene are SGHDN and FVKESK. The CDR3 here is CASSRQRVGVSYEQYF. The CDR3 region has the DNA TGTGCCAGCAGCCGACAGCGCGTCGGGGTTTCCTACGAGCAGTACTTC. The whole variable domain, filled in from reference TRBV14 and TRBJ2-7, reads EAGVTQFPSHSVIEKGQTVTLRCDPISGHDNLYWYRRVMGKEIKFLLHFVKESKQDESGMPNNRFLAERTGGTYSTLKVQPAELEDSGVYFCASSRQRVGVSYEQYFGPGTRLTVT.

The chain has TRBV12-3 or TRBV12-4 and TRBJ2-7; a weak D match, TRBD2 (6 bases). This CDR3 comprises 14 residues. Between the trimmed V and J ends, which lost 8 bases and 2 bases, there was a span of 16 bases. The CDR3 reads CASALLAETYEQYF. CDR3 bases: TGTGCCAGCGCCCTACTAGCCGAAACCTACGAGCAGTACTTC.

The V gene is TRBV12-3 or TRBV12-4, the J gene TRBJ2-3; 7 nucleotides align to TRBD2. CDR3 length: 13 residues. J was trimmed by 5 bases and V by 7 bases; bases with no gene match: 6. The CDR3 nucleotides are TGTGCCAGCACCCCGGGGGGAGTAGATACGCAGTATTTT. Amino acids: CASTPGGVDTQYF.

The chain carries TRBV5-1 and TRBJ2-4; 10 nucleotides match TRBD2. The J call is uncertain, as TRBJ2-7 better fits the DNA end. Looked up from germline, CDR1 is SGHRS and CDR2 is YFSETQ. CDR3 size: 15 residues. CDR3: CASSSALAGTNEQYF. In DNA, the CDR3 is TGCGCCAGCAGCTCTGCACTAGCGGGGACTAACGAGCAGTACTTC.

This sequence joins TRBV2 and TRBJ2-4; D unresolved. The DNA matches TRBJ2-7 better at its end, which makes the J call doubtful. This CDR3 is 14 amino acids long. CDR1 and CDR2 (germline): SNHLY, FYNNEI. The CDR3 spells CASSEWSGSHEQYF. The CDR3 DNA follows: TGTGCCAGCAGTGAGTGGTCCGGCAGCCACGAGCAGTACTTC.

This clonotype was seen a handful of times. The chain uses TRBV20-1 and TRBJ2-1, with D unclear. CDR3 length equals 11 residues. The V end was cut by 0 bases, the J end by 15 bases, with 12 bases between. Germline V gene data show CDR1 as DFQATT and CDR2 as SNEGSKA (reference sequence). The CDR3 region has the DNA TGCAGTGCTAGAGATAACATGGATGCGTTCTTC. The encoded protein is CSARDNMDAFF.

Only a few counts were recorded for this clonotype. The chain links TRBV7-3 to TRBJ2-1; 10 positions match TRBD2. Germline V CDR1 and CDR2: SGHTA, FQGTGA. This CDR3 spans 13 amino acids. The junction had 3 bases not matched to a gene; V was cut back by 6 bases and J by 7 bases. CDR3 DNA: TGTGCCAGCAGTCGGACTAGCGGTAATGAGCAGTTCTTC. This sequence encodes CASSRTSGNEQFF.

This chain uses TRBV7-2 with TRBJ1-2; D may be TRBD1 (5 bases). Between the trimmed V and J ends, which lost 5 bases and 5 bases, there was a span of 15 bases. Germline V CDR1 and CDR2: SGHTA, FQGNSA. The CDR3 extends over 14 amino acids. CDR3 region: CASSPGAGRYGYTF. DNA for the CDR3: TGTGCCAGCAGCCCCGGGGCAGGTCGATATGGCTACACCTTC.

This clonotype was seen more than once but under ten times. The chain is built from TRBV24-1 and TRBJ2-5; TRBD2 matches at 11 bases. The ends lost 5 bases at V and 4 bases at J; junction bases unmatched: 17. The length of the CDR3 is 19 residues. From germline, CDR1 is KGHDR and CDR2 SFDVKD. CDR3 in DNA: TGTGCCACCAGTGGCGTTACCGGGACTAGCGGAGGGGGGTCAGAGACCCAGTACTTC. Its translation: CATSGVTGTSGGGSETQYF.

The rearrangement links TRBV20-1 to TRBJ2-7; D uncertain. Trimming left V 1 base short and J 2 bases short, with 12 bases between. Germline CDR1 reads DFQATT; CDR2 reads SNEGSKA (reference sequence). The CDR3 is made up of 14 amino acids. The CDR3 loop reads CSARGFGLPYEQYF. Here the CDR3 DNA reads TGCAGTGCTAGAGGATTCGGTCTTCCCTACGAGCAGTACTTC.